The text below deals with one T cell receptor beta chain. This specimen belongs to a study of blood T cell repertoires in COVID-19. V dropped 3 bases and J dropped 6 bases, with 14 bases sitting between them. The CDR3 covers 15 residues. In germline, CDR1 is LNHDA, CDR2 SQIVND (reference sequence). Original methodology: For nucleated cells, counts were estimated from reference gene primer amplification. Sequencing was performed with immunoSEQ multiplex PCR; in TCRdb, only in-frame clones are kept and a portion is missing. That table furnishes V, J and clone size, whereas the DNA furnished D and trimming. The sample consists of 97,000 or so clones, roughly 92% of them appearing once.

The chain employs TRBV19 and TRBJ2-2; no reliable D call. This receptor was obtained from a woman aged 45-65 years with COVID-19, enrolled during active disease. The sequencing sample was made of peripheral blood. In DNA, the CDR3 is TGTGCCAGTAGTATCCCCGTCTTGGCTGCCGGGGAGCTGTTTTTT. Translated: CASSIPVLAAGELFF.